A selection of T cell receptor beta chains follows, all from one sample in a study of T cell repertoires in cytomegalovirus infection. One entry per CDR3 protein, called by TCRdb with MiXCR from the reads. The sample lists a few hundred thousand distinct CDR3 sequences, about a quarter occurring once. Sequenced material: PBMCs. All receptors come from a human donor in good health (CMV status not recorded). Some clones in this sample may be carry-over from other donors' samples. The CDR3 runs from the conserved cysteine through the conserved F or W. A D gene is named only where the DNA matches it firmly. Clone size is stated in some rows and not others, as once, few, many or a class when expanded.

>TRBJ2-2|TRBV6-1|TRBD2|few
CASSEEASGSLFF
TGTGCCAGCAGTGAAGAGGCTAGCGGGAGCCTGTTTTTT
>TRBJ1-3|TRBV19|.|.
CASGWTVGNTIYF
TGTGCCAGTGGCTGGACAGTTGGAAACACCATATATTTT
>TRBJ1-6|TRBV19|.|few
CASSIFGRGESPLHF
TGTGCCAGTAGTATTTTCGGTCGGGGAGAATCACCCCTCCACTTT
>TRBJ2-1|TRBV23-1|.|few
CASSQSFPSCSYNEQFF
TGCGCCAGCAGTCAATCATTCCCTTCCTGCTCCTACAATGAGCAGTTCTTC
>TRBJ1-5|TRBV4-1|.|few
CASSQDPGNSNQPQHF
TGCGCCAGCAGCCAAGATCCGGGGAATAGCAATCAGCCCCAGCATTTT
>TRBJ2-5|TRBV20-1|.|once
CSARRGQETQYF
TGCAGTGCCCGGCGAGGGCAAGAGACCCAGTACTTC
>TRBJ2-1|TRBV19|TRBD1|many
CASSMDRDFYNEQFF
TGTGCCAGTAGTATGGACAGGGATTTCTACAATGAGCAGTTCTTC
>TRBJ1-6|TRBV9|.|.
CASSVGGEPRALHF
TGTGCCAGCAGCGTAGGGGGCGAACCGAGGGCCCTCCACTTT
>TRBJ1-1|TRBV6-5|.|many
CASSYLLALRNTEAFF
TGTGCCAGCAGTTACCTGCTTGCTCTACGGAACACTGAAGCTTTCTTT
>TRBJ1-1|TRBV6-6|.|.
CASLLGETEAFF
TGTGCCAGCCTATTGGGGGAAACTGAAGCTTTCTTT
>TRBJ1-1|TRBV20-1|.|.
CSASSGNTEAFF
TGCAGTGCTAGTAGCGGGAACACTGAAGCTTTCTTT
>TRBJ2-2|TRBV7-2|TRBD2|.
CASSLLAGGRAGMAGELSF
TGTGCCAGCAGCTTACTAGCGGGAGGGAGAGCTGGGATGGCCGGGGAGCTGTCTTTT
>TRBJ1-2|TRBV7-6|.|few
CASSLGGRFINYGYTF
TGTGCCAGCAGCTTAGGCGGCAGGTTCATTAACTATGGCTACACCTTC
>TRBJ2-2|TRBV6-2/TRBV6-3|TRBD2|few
CASSYSPGSGRPTGELFF
TGTGCCAGCAGTTACTCGCCCGGGAGCGGGAGGCCCACCGGGGAGCTGTTTTTT
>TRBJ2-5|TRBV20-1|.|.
CSAFLGRGVQETQYF
TGCAGTGCTTTCCTGGGCAGGGGGGTTCAAGAGACCCAGTACTTC
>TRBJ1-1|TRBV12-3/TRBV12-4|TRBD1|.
CASSSRQGVDTEAFF
TGTGCCAGCAGTTCCCGACAGGGGGTAGACACTGAAGCTTTCTTT
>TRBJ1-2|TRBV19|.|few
CASSSRQLTNYGYTF
TGTGCCAGTAGTTCTCGACAGCTAACTAACTATGGCTACACCTTC
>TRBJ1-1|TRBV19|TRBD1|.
CASSRRDRGLNTEAFF
TGTGCCAGTAGTAGAAGGGACAGGGGATTGAACACTGAAGCTTTCTTT
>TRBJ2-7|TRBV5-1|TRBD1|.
CASSPSGTGIHEQYF
TGCGCCAGCAGCCCCTCCGGGACAGGGATCCACGAGCAGTACTTC
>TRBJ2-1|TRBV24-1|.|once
CATSDSWGRFGEQFF
TGTGCCACCAGTGATTCATGGGGGAGGTTTGGTGAGCAGTTCTTC
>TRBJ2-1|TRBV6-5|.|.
CASSYSMPTGVSYNEQFF
TGTGCCAGCAGTTACTCGATGCCCACGGGAGTATCCTACAATGAGCAGTTCTTC
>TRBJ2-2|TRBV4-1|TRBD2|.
CASSQVSGITGELFF
TGCGCCAGCAGCCAAGTTAGCGGGATTACCGGGGAGCTGTTTTTT
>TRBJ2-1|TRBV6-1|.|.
CASSSDLGRRFF
TGTGCCAGCAGTTCCGATCTGGGCAGGCGGTTCTTC
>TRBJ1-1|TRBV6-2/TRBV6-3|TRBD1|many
CASSPDRGFYDDTEAFF
TGTGCCAGCAGTCCGGACAGGGGCTTTTATGACGACACTGAAGCTTTCTTT
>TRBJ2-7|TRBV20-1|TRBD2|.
CSARDLQRGPYEQYF
TGCAGTGCTAGAGATCTCCAGCGGGGACCCTACGAGCAGTACTTC
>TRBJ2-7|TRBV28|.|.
CASSYLPRAYEQYF
TGTGCCAGCAGTTATTTACCCAGGGCTTACGAGCAGTACTTC
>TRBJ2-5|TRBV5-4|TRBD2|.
CASSPRGAGGAEETQYF
TGTGCCAGCAGCCCAAGGGGGGCGGGGGGCGCGGAAGAGACCCAGTACTTC
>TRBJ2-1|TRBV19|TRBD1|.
CASSRTGSGEQFF
TGTGCCAGTAGTAGGACAGGGAGTGGCGAGCAGTTCTTC
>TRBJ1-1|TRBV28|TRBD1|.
CASSLTGRTEAFF
TGTGCCAGCAGTTTGACAGGGAGGACTGAAGCTTTCTTT
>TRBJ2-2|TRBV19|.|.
CASWVGTGELFF
TGTGCCAGTTGGGTAGGCACCGGGGAGCTGTTTTTT
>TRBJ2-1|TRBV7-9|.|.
CASTGPFSGSNEQFF
TGTGCCAGCACGGGACCCTTTTCGGGTTCCAATGAGCAGTTCTTC
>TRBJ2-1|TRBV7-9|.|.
CASSLARSLDPSSYNEQFF
TGTGCCAGCAGCTTAGCGCGCAGCCTGGATCCGAGCTCCTACAATGAGCAGTTCTTC
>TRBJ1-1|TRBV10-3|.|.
CAISTTGNTEAFF
TGTGCCATCAGTACCACAGGGAACACTGAAGCTTTCTTT
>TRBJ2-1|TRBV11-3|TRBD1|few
CASSIRDRDTEQFF
TGTGCCAGCAGCATCCGGGACAGGGACACTGAGCAGTTCTTC
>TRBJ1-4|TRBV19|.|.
CASSSLYPGMDGGKLFF
TGTGCCAGTAGTAGTCTATACCCCGGGATGGACGGTGGAAAACTGTTTTTT
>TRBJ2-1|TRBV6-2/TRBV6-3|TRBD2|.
CASSYSHGLGPGDEQFF
TGTGCCAGCAGTTACTCCCATGGACTAGGTCCTGGGGATGAGCAGTTCTTC
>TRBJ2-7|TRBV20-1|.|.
CSARETVDEQYF
TGCAGTGCTAGAGAAACGGTAGACGAGCAGTACTTC
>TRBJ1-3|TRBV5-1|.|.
CASSDLPTGLGGNTIYF
TGCGCCAGCAGCGATCTACCGACAGGATTGGGCGGAAACACCATATATTTT
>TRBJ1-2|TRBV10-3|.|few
CAISESQGNNYGYTF
TGTGCCATCAGTGAGTCTCAAGGGAATAACTATGGCTACACCTTC
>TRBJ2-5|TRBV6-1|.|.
CASSEISFRGQETQYF
TGTGCCAGCAGTGAGATCTCGTTCCGGGGGCAAGAGACCCAGTACTTC
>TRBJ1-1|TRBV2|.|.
CATRTPENTEAFF
TGTGCCACCCGAACCCCAGAGAACACTGAAGCTTTCTTT
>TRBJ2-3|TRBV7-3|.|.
CASSLMAETADTQYF
TGTGCCAGCAGCTTAATGGCAGAAACGGCAGATACGCAGTATTTT
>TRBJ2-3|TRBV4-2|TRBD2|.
CASSQETSGILHTQYF
TGTGCCAGCAGCCAAGAAACTAGCGGGATTTTACATACGCAGTATTTT
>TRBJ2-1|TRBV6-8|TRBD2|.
CASSYSSSGSPPSFF
TGTGCCAGCAGTTACTCGTCTAGCGGGAGTCCCCCGTCTTTCTTC
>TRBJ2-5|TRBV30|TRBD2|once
CAWSTATSGEWETQYF
TGTGCCTGGAGTACGGCGACTAGCGGGGAGTGGGAGACCCAGTACTTC
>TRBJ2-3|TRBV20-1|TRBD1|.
CSARTRTGGDTQYF
TGCAGTGCTAGAACCAGGACAGGGGGAGATACGCAGTATTTT
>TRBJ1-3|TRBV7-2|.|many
CASSLTSGRGNTIYF
TGTGCCAGCAGCTTAACCTCAGGGCGCGGAAACACCATATATTTT
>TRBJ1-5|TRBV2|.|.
CASRGVGQPQHF
TGTGCCAGCCGGGGCGTAGGTCAGCCCCAGCATTTT
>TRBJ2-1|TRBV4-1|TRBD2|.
CASSQEVGTSGVNEQFF
TGCGCCAGCAGCCAAGAGGTGGGGACTAGCGGAGTCAATGAGCAGTTCTTC
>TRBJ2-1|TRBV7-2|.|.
CASSTPRTHNEQFF
TGTGCCAGCAGCACACCACGGACACACAATGAGCAGTTCTTC
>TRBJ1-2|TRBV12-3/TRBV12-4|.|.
CASSPGDGLGYGYTF
TGTGCCAGCAGTCCGGGGGACGGCCTCGGCTATGGCTACACCTTC